This entry describes one T cell receptor beta chain. This specimen comes from a study of blood T cell repertoires in COVID-19. Study-wide context: PBMCs, B-cell-depleted T cells, or T cells provided the cDNA or gDNA that made up the material.

In the authors' workflow: The authors estimated nucleated cell counts from reference gene primer amplification. Here immunoSEQ multiplex PCR was the method, and the copy in TCRdb shows in-frame clones only, minus some. V, J and clone size were drawn from that table, and D and trimming were deduced from the DNA. This sample has 300,000 to 350,000 clones, with under 95% found just once. The CDR3 consists of 13 residues. V was trimmed by 2 bases and J by 7 bases, leaving 11 bases between them. Germline assignment: CDR1 SGHDT and CDR2 YYEEEE. What was sequenced was peripheral blood. The TCR was taken from a woman between 18 and 30 years old who had recovered from COVID-19. The rearrangement links TRBV5-6 to TRBJ2-3; D perhaps matches TRBD2 (5 bases). In DNA, the CDR3 is TGTGCCAGCAGCTTTTGGCGGGCTAATACGCAGTATTTT. Protein product: CASSFWRANTQYF.